This T cell receptor (beta chain) was captured in a study of T cells in Graves' hyperthyroidism and ophthalmopathy. Looking at the study overall: Prior to any treatment, at the point of initial diagnosis, peripheral blood was collected.

TCR beta CDR3 region amplification was performed from RNA transcripts. In the first-round RT-PCR of the TCR CDR3, the HTBI primer set was used. TCRdb itself ran the multiplex PCR reads through MiXCR, one entry per CDR3 protein. The sample yields more than 500,000 distinct CDR3 sequences, around 16% seen once. As regards this clonotype: What it binds is unknown. Germline and junction disagree at one end, which may indicate a read error.

Overall study results and limits: Classification by a 13 V-J model distinguished ophthalmopathy from stable hyperthyroidism.

Fresh 10 ml peripheral blood yielded PBMCs. This receptor was taken from a woman in her thirties with Graves' ophthalmopathy. Sequenced material: blood.

CDR3 coding DNA: TGTGCCAGCAGTTGGAGGACAGACTATGACTACACCTTC. This sequence encodes CASSWRTDYDYTF. The chain recombines TRBV6-1 with TRBJ1-2, with a weak D call TRBD1 (6 bases). Germline values: CDR1 MNHNS, CDR2 SASEGT. The CDR3 runs 13 residues.